The 5 T cell receptor beta chains reported below all come from one sample, sequenced in a study of Ad26.COV2.S vaccination and SARS-CoV-2 variants. The table came from immunoSEQ multiplex PCR; TCRdb's copy has only in-frame clones and leaves some out. In the table there are some 390,000 clones, about 91% of which are singletons. Stated treatment: some 19 received Ad26.COV2.S at low or high dose, single or two shots; roughly five received placebo; per-sample allocation not given. On day 63 after the first injection, vaccine and placebo recipients gave samples. Sequencing was performed on peripheral blood, taken in a trial of Ad26.COV2.S vaccine versus placebo. Every receptor here comes from a person aged 18 to 59 who received the Ad26.COV2.S COVID-19 vaccine or a placebo.

This rearrangement joins TRBV6-2 or TRBV6-3 to TRBJ2-7; D is ambiguous. There are 15 residues in the CDR3. CDR1 MNHEY and CDR2 SVGEGT come from the germline V gene. With 6 bases removed from V and 3 bases from J, the gap between germline ends came to 18 bases. The CDR3 is CASSTGSVGNYEQYF. Written as DNA, the CDR3 is TGTGCCAGCAGCACCGGGTCAGTAGGGAACTACGAGCAGTACTTC.

The chain combines TRBV5-1 with TRBJ2-3; D gene ambiguous. With 4 bases removed from V and 0 bases from J, the gap between germline ends came to 12 bases. The germline V gene has CDR1 SGHRS and CDR2 YFSETQ. There are 15 residues in the CDR3. CDR3 sequence: CASSLGIVSTDTQYF. The CDR3 bases are TGCGCCAGCAGCCTAGGCATCGTTAGCACAGATACGCAGTATTTT.

The genes are TRBV7-9 and TRBJ1-1; 7 nucleotides agree with TRBD1. There are 15 residues in the CDR3. Germline lookup yields CDR1 SEHNR and CDR2 FQNEAQ (reference sequence). J was trimmed by 4 bases and V by 5 bases; bases with no gene match: 10. In nucleotides, the CDR3 is TGTGCCAGCAGCCCAGCGACAGGGTGGGGCACTGAAGCTTTCTTT. Encoded protein: CASSPATGWGTEAFF.

The chain is built from TRBV12-3 or TRBV12-4 and TRBJ2-1, with no clear D. Trimming removed 6 bases from V and 7 bases from J, with 7 bases in between. This CDR3 comprises 11 residues. The CDR3 spells CASSFMNEQFF. The CDR3 nucleotides are TGTGCCAGCAGCTTTATGAATGAGCAGTTCTTC.

V and J are TRBV6-5 and TRBJ1-2, with 12 bases that match TRBD1. With V trimmed by 7 bases and J by 8 bases, 8 bases remained unmatched. This CDR3 is built from 14 residues. Germline CDR1 reads MNHEY; CDR2 reads SVGAGI. This CDR3 reads CASIKPGQGAGYTF. Written as DNA, the CDR3 is TGTGCCAGCATCAAACCGGGACAGGGGGCAGGCTACACCTTC.